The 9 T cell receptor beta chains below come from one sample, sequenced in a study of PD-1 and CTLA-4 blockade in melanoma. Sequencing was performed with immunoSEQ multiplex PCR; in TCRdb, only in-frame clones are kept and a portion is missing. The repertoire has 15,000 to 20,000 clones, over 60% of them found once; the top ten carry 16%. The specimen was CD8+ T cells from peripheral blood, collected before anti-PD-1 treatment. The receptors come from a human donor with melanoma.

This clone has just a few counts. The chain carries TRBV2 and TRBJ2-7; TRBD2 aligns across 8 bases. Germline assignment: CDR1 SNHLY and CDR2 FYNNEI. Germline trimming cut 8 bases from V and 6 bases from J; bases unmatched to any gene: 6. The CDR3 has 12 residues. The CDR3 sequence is CASREGLVEQYF. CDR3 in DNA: TGTGCCAGCCGGGAGGGGCTTGTCGAGCAGTACTTC.

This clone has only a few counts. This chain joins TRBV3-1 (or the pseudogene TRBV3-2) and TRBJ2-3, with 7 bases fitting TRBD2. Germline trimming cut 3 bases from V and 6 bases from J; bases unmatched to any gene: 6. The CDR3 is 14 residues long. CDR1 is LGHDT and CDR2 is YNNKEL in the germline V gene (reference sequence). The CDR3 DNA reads TGTGCCAGCAGCCAGGCGGGAGTTTGGGATACGCAGTATTTT. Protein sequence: CASSQAGVWDTQYF.

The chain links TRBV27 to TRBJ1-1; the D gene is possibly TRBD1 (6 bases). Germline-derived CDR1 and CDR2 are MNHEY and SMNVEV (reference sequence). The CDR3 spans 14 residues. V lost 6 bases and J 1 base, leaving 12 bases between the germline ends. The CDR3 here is CASSYGTSNTEAFF. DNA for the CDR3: TGTGCCAGCAGCTACGGGACATCGAACACTGAAGCTTTCTTT.

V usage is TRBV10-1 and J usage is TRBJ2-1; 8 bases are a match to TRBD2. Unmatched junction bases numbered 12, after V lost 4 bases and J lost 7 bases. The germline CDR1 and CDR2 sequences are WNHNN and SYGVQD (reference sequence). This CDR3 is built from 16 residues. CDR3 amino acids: CASSGAPGGRWNEQFF. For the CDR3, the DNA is TGCGCCAGCAGTGGAGCGCCGGGCGGGAGGTGGAATGAGCAGTTCTTC.

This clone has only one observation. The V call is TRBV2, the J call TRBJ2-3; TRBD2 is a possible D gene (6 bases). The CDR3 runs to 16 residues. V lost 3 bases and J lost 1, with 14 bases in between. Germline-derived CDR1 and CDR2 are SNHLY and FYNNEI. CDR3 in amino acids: CASSEGLATGTDTQYF. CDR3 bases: TGTGCCAGCAGTGAGGGGCTAGCGACCGGCACAGATACGCAGTATTTT.

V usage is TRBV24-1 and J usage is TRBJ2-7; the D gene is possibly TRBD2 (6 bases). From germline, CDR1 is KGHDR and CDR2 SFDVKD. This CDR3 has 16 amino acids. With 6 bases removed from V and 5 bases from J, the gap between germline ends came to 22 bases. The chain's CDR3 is CATSNRERSGLDEQYF. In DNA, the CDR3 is TGTGCCACCAGTAACCGGGAGCGGAGTGGTCTAGACGAGCAGTACTTC.

The CDR3 DNA follows: TGTGCCAGCAAACTCGACAGGGAGGGAACCCACGAGCAGTACTTC. Its protein is CASKLDREGTHEQYF. The rearrangement joins TRBV28 to TRBJ2-7, with D possibly being TRBD1 or TRBD2 (7 bases each). Germline lookup yields CDR1 MDHEN and CDR2 SYDVKM. The CDR3 is 15 amino acids. V was trimmed by 7 bases and J by 5 bases, leaving 21 bases between them.

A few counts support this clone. CDR3 residues: CASSHFLGGGPQGTQYF. CDR3 bases: TGTGCCAGCAGCCATTTCTTGGGGGGCGGGCCCCAGGGGACCCAGTACTTC. V is TRBV3-1 (or the pseudogene TRBV3-2) and J is TRBJ2-5; D is perhaps TRBD1 or TRBD2 (6 bases each). The V gene's germline CDR1 is LGHDT and CDR2 YNNKEL (reference sequence). The CDR3 runs to 17 residues. The germline V and J ends were trimmed by 3 bases and 7 bases, with 24 bases remaining between them.

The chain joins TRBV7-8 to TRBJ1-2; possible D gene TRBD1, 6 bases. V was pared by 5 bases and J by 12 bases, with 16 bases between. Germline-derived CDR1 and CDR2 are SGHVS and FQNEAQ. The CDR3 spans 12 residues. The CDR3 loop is CASSPGGAANTF. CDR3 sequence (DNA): TGTGCCAGCAGCCCCGGGGGGGCGGCTAACACCTTC.